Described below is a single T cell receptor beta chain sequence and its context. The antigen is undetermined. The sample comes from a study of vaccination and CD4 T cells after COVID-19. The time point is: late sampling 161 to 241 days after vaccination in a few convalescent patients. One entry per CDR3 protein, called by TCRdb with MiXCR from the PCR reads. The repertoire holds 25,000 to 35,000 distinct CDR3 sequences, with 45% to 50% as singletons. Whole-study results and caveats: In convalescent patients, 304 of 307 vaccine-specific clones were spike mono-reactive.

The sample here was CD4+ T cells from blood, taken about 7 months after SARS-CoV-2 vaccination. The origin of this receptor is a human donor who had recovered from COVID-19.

The chain's CDR3 is CSARTGTGRGVYEQYF. For the CDR3, the DNA is TGCAGTGCTAGGACAGGGACAGGGAGGGGAGTCTACGAGCAGTACTTC. The chain employs TRBV20-1 and TRBJ2-7, with 9 bases that match TRBD1. Germline loops: CDR1 DFQATT, CDR2 SNEGSKA (reference sequence). The CDR3 runs 16 residues. V trimming: 3 bases; J trimming: 3 bases; junction bases outside the gene matches: 12.